Below, one TCR beta chain is given with its context. The CDR3 loop spans 17 amino acids. From germline, CDR1 is LGHNA and CDR2 YNFKEQ. The V gene end was trimmed by 1 base and the J gene end by 2 bases; junction bases not matched to a gene: 5. Only in-frame clones appear in the TCRdb table, and some are missing; sequencing was by immunoSEQ multiplex PCR. Among roughly 100,000 clones listed, approximately 90% were seen once. This specimen belongs to a study of control samples from healthy donors and cancer patients. What was sequenced was PBMCs. The TCR was taken from a man between 60 and 75 years old with lung cancer. The chain couples TRBV4-2 to TRBJ2-1, with TRBD2 matching over 10 bases. CDR3 protein: CASSQVSSGGTYNEQFF. Here the CDR3 DNA reads TGTGCCAGCAGCCAAGTGTCTAGCGGGGGAACCTACAATGAGCAGTTCTTC.